This TCR beta chain is drawn from a study of blood T cell repertoires in COVID-19. As for the study in general: Samples came from the United States, Italy and Spain, spanning acute and convalescent COVID-19. PBMCs, B-cell-depleted T cells, or T cells were the source of the cDNA or gDNA that made up the material.

This CDR3 spans 14 amino acids. Germline CDR1 is LNHDA and CDR2 is SQIVND (reference sequence). The V gene end was trimmed by 4 bases and the J gene end by 5 bases; junction bases not matched to a gene: 6. The repertoire was sequenced with immunoSEQ multiplex PCR; TCRdb's copy has only in-frame clones and lacks some. This table holds approximately 25,000 clones, roughly four fifths found once. The TCR originated in a woman older than 75 with acute or convalescent COVID-19. V usage is TRBV19 and J usage is TRBJ2-5; 8 nucleotides match TRBD1. The specimen sequenced was peripheral blood. Written as DNA, the CDR3 is TGTGCCAGTAGTAATTGGACAGGGATGGAGACCCAGTACTTC. Translated, it gives CASSNWTGMETQYF.